The 10 T cell receptor beta chains below all came from one sample that was sequenced in a study of T cells after yellow fever vaccination (dated by TCRdb to about 2019). This sample's treatment or condition label indicates: live attenuated yellow fever vaccine strain. The receptor library was made with 5' RACE. Sequenced using an Illumina NovaSeq 6000. TCRdb itself trimmed the public reads at Q25 with fastp, ran MiXCR and retained productive beta chains. Each CDR3 protein appears once, grouped with its most common genes and DNA. The sample table records about 240,000 distinct CDR3 sequences; more than 3.5% of these occur just once. In total, the top ten clones hold 19% of the sample. The sample was PBMCs, taken 15 days after the yellow fever booster vaccination. Receptor source: a man aged 18 to 29 who received the YFV17D yellow fever vaccine.

This rearrangement joins TRBV6-2 or TRBV6-3 to TRBJ1-2, with a possible D match to TRBD1 (6 bases). Trimming removed 1 base from V and 4 bases from J, with 16 bases in between. The CDR3 has 16 residues. Germline V gene sequence: CDR1 MNHEY, CDR2 SVGEGT. DNA for the CDR3: TGTGCCAGCAGTTACTTCGGCAGGGGACCTTCCTATGGCTACACCTTC. As protein: CASSYFGRGPSYGYTF.

The sample holds many counts of this clonotype. The chain joins TRBV20-1 to TRBJ1-2, with 9 positions matching TRBD1. Per the germline V gene, CDR1 is DFQATT and CDR2 is SNEGSKA (reference sequence). V shed 0 bases, J shed 1 base, and the junction held 3 bases outside the gene matches. This CDR3 contains 15 residues. In DNA, the CDR3 is TGCAGTGCTAGAGATAGGACAGGGGTTAACTATGGCTACACCTTC. Protein product: CSARDRTGVNYGYTF.

In its sample, this clonotype was seen many times. This sequence joins TRBV7-9 and TRBJ2-3, with 8 bases lining up with TRBD2. The CDR3 extends over 15 amino acids. Per germline, CDR1 SEHNR and CDR2 FQNEAQ (reference sequence). V lost 4 bases and J lost 0; bases outside the gene matches: 3. The CDR3 coding sequence is TGTGCCAGCAGCTCGCGGGGGGTCAGCACAGATACGCAGTATTTT. It codes for CASSSRGVSTDTQYF.

The genes are TRBV10-3 and TRBJ2-1, with 11 bases matching TRBD2. V lost 9 bases to trimming and J lost 5 bases; unmatched junction nucleotides: 3. The germline V gene encodes CDR1 ENHRY and CDR2 SYGVKD. This CDR3 spans 13 amino acids. For the CDR3, the DNA is TGTGCCATTCATAGCGGGGGGGACAATGAGCAGTTCTTC. Translation gives CAIHSGGDNEQFF.

The sample holds many counts of this clonotype. This sequence joins TRBV12-3 or TRBV12-4 and TRBJ1-3; unclear D gene. Trimming took off 3 bases at V and 5 bases at J, with 5 bases between the two ends. The CDR3 is 12 residues long. CDR3 nucleotide sequence: TGTGCCAGCAGTTTTTATCGAAACACCATATATTTT. It specifies CASSFYRNTIYF.

This clonotype was counted many times. The rearrangement links TRBV18 to TRBJ2-5, with D possibly being TRBD2 (5 bases). V lost 8 bases and J lost 1, with 11 bases in between. Per germline, CDR1 KGHSH and CDR2 LQKENI. This CDR3 is built from 13 residues. The CDR3: CASSPGLQETQYF. In DNA, the CDR3 is TGTGCCAGCAGTCCCGGACTCCAAGAGACCCAGTACTTC.

This clonotype was found many times. V is TRBV7-2 and J is TRBJ2-3; 10 nucleotides match TRBD2. This CDR3 is built from 16 residues. Germline trimming cut 5 bases from V and 7 bases from J; bases unmatched to any gene: 12. Germline loops: CDR1 SGHTA, CDR2 FQGNSA. This chain's CDR3 is CASSPIFLAGENTQYF. In DNA, the CDR3 is TGTGCCAGCAGCCCCATATTCCTAGCGGGGGAGAATACGCAGTATTTT.

This clonotype was detected ten times or more. This rearrangement joins TRBV7-2 to TRBJ2-5; 7 bases fit TRBD1. J gave up 2 bases and V 5 bases, and 2 bases lay outside the gene matches. CDR3 length: 13 amino acids. Germline assignment: CDR1 SGHTA and CDR2 FQGNSA. The CDR3, as DNA: TGTGCCAGCAGCATGGGACAGCAAGAGACCCAGTACTTC. Translation: CASSMGQQETQYF.

This clonotype has just one count. V usage is TRBV12-3 or TRBV12-4 and J usage is TRBJ1-3; D gene uncertain. V was trimmed by 4 bases and J by 3 bases, leaving 10 bases between them. This CDR3 has 14 amino acids. The DNA of the CDR3 is TGTGCCAGCAGTTCAACGGAACTTGGAAACACCATATATTTT. Its translation: CASSSTELGNTIYF.

This clonotype was detected ten times or more. The J gene is TRBJ2-3, the V gene TRBV10-3; no clear D gene. CDR3 length equals 14 residues. Germline CDR1 reads ENHRY; CDR2 reads SYGVKD. V was pared by 6 bases and J by 2 bases, with 12 bases between. The CDR3 here is CAIRSRANTDTQYF. CDR3 DNA sequence: TGTGCCATCAGGTCCCGGGCCAACACAGATACGCAGTATTTT.